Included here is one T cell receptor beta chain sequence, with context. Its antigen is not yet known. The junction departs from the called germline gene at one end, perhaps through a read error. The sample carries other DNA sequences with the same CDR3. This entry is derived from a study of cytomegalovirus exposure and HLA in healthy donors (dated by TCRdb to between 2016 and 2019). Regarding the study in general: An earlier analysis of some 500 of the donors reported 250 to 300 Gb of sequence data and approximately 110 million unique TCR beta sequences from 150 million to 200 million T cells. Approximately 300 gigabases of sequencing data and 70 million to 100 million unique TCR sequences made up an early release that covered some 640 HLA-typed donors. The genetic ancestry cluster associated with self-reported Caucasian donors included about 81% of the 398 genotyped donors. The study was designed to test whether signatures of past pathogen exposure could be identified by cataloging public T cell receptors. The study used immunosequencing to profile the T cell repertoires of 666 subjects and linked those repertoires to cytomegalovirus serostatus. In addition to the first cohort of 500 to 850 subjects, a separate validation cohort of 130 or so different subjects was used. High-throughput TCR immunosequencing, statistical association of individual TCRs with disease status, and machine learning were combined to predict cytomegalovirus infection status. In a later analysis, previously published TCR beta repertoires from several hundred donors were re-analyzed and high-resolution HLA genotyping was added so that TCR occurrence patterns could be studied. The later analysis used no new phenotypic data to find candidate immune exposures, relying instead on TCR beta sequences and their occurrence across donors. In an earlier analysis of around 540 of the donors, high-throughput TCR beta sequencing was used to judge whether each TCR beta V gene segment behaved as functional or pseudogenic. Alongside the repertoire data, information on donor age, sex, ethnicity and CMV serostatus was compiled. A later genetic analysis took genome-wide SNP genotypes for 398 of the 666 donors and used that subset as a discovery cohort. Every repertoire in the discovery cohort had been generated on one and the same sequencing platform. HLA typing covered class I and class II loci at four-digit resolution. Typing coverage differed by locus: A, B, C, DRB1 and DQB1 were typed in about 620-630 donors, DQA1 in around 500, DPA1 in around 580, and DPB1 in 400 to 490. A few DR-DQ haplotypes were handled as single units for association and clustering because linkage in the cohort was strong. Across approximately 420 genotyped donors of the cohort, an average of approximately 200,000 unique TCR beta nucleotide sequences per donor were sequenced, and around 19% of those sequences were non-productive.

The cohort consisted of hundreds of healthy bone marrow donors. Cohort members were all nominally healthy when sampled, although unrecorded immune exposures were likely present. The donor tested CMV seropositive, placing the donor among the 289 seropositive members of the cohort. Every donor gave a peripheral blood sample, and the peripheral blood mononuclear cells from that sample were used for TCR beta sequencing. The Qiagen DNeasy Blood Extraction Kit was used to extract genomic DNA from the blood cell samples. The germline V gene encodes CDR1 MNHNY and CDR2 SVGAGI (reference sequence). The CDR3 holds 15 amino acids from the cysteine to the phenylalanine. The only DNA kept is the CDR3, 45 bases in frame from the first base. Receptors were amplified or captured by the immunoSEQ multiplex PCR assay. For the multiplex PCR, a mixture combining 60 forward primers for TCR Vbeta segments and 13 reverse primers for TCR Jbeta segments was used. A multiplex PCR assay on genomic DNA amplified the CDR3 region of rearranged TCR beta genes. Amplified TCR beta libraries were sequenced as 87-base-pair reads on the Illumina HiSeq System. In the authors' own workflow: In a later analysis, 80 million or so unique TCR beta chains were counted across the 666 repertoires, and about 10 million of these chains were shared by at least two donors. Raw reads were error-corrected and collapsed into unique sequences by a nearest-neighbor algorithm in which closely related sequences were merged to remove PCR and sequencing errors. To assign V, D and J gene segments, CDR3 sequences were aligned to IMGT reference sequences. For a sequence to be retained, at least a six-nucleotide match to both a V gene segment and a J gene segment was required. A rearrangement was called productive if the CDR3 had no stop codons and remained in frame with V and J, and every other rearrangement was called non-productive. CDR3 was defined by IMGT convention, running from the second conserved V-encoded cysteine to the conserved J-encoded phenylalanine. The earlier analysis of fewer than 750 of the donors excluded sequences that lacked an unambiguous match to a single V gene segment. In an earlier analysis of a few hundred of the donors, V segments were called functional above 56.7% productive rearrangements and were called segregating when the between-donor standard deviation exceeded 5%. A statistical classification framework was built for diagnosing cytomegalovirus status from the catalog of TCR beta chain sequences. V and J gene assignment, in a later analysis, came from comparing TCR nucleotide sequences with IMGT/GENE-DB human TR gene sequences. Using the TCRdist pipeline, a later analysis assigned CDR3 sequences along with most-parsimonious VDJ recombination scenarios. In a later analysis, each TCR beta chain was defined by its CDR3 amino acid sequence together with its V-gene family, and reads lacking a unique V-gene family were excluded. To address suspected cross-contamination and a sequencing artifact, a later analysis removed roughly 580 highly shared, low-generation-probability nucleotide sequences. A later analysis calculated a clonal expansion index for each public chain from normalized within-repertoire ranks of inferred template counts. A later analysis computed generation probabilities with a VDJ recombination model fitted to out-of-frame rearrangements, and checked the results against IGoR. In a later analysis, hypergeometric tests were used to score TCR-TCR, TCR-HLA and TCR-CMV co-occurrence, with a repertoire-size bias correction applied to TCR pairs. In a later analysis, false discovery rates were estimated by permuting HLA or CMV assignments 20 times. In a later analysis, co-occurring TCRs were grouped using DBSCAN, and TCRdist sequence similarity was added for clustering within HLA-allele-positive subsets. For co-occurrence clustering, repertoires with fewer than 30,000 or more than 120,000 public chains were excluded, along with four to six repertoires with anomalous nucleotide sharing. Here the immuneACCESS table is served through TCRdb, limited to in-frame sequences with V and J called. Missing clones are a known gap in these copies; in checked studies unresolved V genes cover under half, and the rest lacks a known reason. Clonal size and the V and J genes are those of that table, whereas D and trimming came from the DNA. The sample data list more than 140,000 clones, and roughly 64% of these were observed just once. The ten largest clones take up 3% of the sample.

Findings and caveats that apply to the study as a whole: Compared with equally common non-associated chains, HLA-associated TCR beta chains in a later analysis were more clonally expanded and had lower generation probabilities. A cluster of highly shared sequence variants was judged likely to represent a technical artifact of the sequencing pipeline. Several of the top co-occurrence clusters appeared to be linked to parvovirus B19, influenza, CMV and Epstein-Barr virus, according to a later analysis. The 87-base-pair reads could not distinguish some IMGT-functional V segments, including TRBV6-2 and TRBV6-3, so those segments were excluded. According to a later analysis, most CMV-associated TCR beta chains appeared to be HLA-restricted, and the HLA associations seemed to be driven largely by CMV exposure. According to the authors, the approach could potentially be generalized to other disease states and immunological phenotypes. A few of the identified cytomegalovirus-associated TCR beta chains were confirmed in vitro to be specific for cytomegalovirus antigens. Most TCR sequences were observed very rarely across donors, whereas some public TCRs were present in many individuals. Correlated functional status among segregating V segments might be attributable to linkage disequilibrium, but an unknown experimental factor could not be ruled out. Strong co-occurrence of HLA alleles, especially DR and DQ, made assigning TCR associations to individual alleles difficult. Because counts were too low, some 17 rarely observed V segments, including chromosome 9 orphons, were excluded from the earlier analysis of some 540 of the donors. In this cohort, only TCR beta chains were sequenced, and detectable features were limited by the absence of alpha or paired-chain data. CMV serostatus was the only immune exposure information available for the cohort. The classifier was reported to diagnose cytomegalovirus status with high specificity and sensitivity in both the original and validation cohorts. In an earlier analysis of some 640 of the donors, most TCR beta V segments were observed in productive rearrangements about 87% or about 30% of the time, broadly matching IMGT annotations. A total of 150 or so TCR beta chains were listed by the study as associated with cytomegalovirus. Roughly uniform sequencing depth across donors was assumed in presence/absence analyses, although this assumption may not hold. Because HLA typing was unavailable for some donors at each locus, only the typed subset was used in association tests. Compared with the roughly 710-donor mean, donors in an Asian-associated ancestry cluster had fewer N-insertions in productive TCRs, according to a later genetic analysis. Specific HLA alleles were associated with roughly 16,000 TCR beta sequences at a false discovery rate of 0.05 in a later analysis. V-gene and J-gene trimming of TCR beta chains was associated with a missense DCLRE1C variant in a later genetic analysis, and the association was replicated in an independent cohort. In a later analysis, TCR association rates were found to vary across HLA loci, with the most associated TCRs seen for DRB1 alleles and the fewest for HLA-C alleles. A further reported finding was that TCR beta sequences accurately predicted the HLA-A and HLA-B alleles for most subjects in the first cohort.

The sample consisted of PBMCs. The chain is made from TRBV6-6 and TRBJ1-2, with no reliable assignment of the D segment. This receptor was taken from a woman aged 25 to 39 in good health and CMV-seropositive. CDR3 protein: CASSQPESEAGGYTF. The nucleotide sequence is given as TGTGCCAGCAGCCAACCTGAATCGGAGGCGGGCGGCTACACTTTC.